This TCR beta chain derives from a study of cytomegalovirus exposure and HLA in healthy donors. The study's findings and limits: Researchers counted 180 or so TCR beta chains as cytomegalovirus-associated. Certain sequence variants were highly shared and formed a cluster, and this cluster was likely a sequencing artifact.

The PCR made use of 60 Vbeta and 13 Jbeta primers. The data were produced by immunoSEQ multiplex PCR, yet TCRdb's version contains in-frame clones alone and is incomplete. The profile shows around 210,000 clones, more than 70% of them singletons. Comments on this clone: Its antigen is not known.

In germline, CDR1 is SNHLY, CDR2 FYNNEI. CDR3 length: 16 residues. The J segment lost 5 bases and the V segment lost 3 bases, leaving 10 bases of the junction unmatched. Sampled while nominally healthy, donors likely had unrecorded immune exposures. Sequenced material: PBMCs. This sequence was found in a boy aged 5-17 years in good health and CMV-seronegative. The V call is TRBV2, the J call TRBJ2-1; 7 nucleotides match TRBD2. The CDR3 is CASSDTSEDLNNEQFF. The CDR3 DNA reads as TGTGCCAGCAGTGATACTAGCGAGGATCTAAACAATGAGCAGTTCTTC.